This T cell receptor (beta chain) originates from a study of identical twins (dated by TCRdb to 2015 to 2016). With regard to the full study: To test whether fetal clonotypes persist, the study used deep sequencing on TCR alpha and beta repertoires from monozygotic twins, unrelated adults of various ages, and cord blood. To rule out contamination, replicate twin experiments were performed at different times with different library preparation protocols. The paper's findings and limits, for the study overall: Out-of-frame TCR alpha sequences shared between twins showed an excess of low generation-probability sequences compared with coincidental sharing between unrelated individuals. A weaker excess of twin sharing was found in beta out-of-frame sequences because the signal-to-noise ratio was lowered by fewer shared sequences. Fewer insertions were carried by abundant cord blood beta clonotypes; a weaker similar trend was observed in young adult naive repertoires, while no such trend was observed in memory repertoires. In monozygotic twins, recombination models systematically underestimated out-of-frame TCR alpha sharing, but the models matched the sharing seen between unrelated individuals. Because the same donors could not be followed over many years, conclusions were based on cross-sectional statistical analysis. Invariant T cells such as MAIT and iNKT could partly confound zero-insertion analyses, although diverse VJ usage argued against such confounding for most clonotypes.

The library came from 5' RACE. Sequencing was carried out with an Illumina HiSeq 2000. Template switching added a universal primer binding site, and the final cDNA carried a unique molecular identifier that allowed TCR cDNA molecules to be counted accurately. Specific primers in the conserved constant-segment region were used to synthesize first-strand cDNA for TCR alpha and beta chains. To control for contamination, each cDNA library was double barcoded with a SMART-Mk sample barcode plus Illumina barcodes. TruSeq adapter sequences and Illumina sample barcodes were added in two successive PCR steps. The TCR alpha and beta cDNA libraries were sequenced on the Illumina HiSeq platform using custom primers. In the source study's methods: Unique molecular identifiers were extracted from raw reads with MiGEC, and CDR3 positions were determined with MiXCR. For each individual, recombination models were inferred using an EM algorithm with the repgenHMM and IGoR tools. The analysis of shared clonotypes was done with the tcR package in R, with sharing normalized by the product of cloneset sizes. To study raw recombination without the effects of thymic and clonal selection, out-of-frame nonproductive sequences were analyzed. The public reads were reanalyzed by TCRdb: fastp trimming at Q25, MiXCR alignment, in-frame beta chains only. Each entry is one CDR3 protein sequence, shown with its most common DNA and genes. The V and J calls were not made by the authors but by TCRdb's processing. The sample data list around 450,000 distinct CDR3 sequences, and approximately 15% of these were observed just once. The ten largest clones take up more than 0.5% of the sample.

V and J are trimmed by 4 bases and 4 bases, and the gene matches miss 7 bases of the junction. Reading the germline V gene (reference sequence) gives CDR1 LNHDA and CDR2 SQIVND. The CDR3 spans 15 residues, from the cysteine through the phenylalanine. Kept here is only the CDR3 DNA, which spans 45 bases and is read in frame from base 1. Every donor in the study was a healthy Caucasian. Three pairs of female monozygotic twins, all aged roughly 18 to 30 years, made up the twin cohort. Positive isolation kits from Invitrogen were used to isolate CD4+ and CD8+ T cell populations. Remarks on this clonotype: Its antigen is still unknown. Base qualities are missing; no much larger clone stands one base away.

These data were likewise used in another study, on yellow fever vaccine responses in identical twins. The other study reports the following: The T cell response to vaccination in identical twins was reported by the authors to appear partly convergent and partly personalized. The study precisely tracked vaccine-responding T cell clones in identical twins.

The clonotype originates from a woman younger than 30 in good health. Sequencing input: CD4+ T cells sorted from blood. Recombination linked TRBV19 to TRBJ2-1; TRBD2 aligns with 7 central bases. The CDR3 reads as follows: CASSTKAGEYNEQFF. In nucleotides, the sequence is TGTGCCAGTAGTACGAAGGCGGGAGAGTACAATGAGCAGTTCTTC. The full variable domain, completed from the reference TRBV19 and TRBJ2-1 proteins outside the CDR3, reads DGGITQSPKYLFRKEGQNVTLSCEQNLNHDAMYWYRQDPGQGLRLIYYSQIVNDFQKGDIAEGYSVSREKKESFPLTVTSAQKNPTAFYLCASSTKAGEYNEQFFGPGTRLTVL.